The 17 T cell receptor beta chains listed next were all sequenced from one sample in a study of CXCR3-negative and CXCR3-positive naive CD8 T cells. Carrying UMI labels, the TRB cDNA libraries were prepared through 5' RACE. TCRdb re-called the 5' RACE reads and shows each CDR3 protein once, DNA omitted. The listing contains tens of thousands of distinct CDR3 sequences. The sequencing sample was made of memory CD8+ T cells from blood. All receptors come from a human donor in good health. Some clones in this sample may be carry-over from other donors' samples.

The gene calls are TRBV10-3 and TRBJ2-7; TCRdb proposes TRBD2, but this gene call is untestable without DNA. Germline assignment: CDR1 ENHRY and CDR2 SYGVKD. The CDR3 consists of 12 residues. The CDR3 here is CAIRGGSNEQYF.

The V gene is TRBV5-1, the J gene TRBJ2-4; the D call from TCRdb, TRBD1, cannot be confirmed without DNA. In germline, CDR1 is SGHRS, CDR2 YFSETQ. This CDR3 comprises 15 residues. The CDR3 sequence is CASSLVGQGANIQYF. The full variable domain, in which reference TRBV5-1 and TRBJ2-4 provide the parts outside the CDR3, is KAGVTQTPRYLIKTRGQQVTLSCSPISGHRSVSWYQQTPGQGLQFLFEYFSETQRNKGNFPGRFSGRQFSNSRSEMNVSTLELGDSALYLCASSLVGQGANIQYFGAGTRLSVL.

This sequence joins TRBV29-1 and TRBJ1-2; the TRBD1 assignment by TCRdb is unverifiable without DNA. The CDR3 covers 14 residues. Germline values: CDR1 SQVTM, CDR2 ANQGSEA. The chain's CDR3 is CSVGAGQRVYGYTF. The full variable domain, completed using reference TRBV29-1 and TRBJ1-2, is SAVISQKPSRDICQRGTSLTIQCQVDSQVTMMFWYRQQPGQSLTLIATANQGSEATYESGFVIDKFPISRPNLTFSTLTVSNMSPEDSSIYLCSVGAGQRVYGYTFGSGTRLTVV.

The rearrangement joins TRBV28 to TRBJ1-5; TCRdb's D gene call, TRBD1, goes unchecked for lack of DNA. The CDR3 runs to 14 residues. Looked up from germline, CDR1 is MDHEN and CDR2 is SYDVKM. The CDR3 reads CASSNRESNQPQHF.

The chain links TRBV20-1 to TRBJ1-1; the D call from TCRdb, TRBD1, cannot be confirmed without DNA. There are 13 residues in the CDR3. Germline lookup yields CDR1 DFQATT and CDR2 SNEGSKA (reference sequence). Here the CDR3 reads CSARHTGDTEAFF.

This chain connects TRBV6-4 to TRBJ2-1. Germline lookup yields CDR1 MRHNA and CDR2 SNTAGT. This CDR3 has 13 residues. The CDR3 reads CASSEAEYNEQFF.

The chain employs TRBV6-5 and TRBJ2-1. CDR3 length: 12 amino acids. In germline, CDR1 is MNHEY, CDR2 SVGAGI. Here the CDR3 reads CASSRTANEQFF.

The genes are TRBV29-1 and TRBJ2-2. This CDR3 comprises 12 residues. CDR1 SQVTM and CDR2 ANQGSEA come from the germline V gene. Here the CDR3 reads CSVVADTGELFF.

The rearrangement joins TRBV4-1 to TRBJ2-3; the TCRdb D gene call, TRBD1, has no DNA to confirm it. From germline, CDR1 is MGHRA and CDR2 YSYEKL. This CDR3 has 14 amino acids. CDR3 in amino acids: CASSQTPGFDTQYF.

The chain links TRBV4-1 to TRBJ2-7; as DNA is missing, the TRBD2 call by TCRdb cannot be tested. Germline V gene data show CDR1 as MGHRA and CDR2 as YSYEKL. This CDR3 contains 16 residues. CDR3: CASSQETPGLASEQYF.

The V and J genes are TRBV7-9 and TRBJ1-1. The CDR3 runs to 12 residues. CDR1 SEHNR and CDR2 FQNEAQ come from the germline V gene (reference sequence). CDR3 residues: CASSLDHTEAFF.

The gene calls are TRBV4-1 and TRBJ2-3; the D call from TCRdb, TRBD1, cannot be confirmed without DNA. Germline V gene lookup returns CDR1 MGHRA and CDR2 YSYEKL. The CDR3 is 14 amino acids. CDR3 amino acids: CASSLGGFTDTQYF.

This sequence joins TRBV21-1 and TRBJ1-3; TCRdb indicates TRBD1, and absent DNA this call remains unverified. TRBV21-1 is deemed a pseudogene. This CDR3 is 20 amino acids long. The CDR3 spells CASSNPPGQGSPHSGNTIYF.

CDR3 sequence: CASSRLGDREETQYF. The chain links TRBV14 to TRBJ2-5; TCRdb reports TRBD1, a call that lacks DNA to check it against. The CDR3 loop spans 15 amino acids. CDR1 is SGHDN and CDR2 is FVKESK in the germline V gene.

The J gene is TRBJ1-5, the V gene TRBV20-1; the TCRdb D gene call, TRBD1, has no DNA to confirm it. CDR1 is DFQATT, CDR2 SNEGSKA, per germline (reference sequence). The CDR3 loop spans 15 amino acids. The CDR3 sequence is CSAQTGQGGNQPQHF.

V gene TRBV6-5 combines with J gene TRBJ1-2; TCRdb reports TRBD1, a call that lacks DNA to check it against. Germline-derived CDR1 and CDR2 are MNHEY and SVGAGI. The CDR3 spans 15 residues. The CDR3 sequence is CASSYDFQGAYGYTF.

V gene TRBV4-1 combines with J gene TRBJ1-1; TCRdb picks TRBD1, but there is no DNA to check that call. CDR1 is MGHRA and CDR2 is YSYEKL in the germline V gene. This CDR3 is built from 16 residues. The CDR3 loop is CASSQVDPGLNTEAFF.